This T cell receptor (beta chain) was sequenced in a study of metastatic and nonmetastatic thyroid tumors. This clone was detected many times. This CDR3 is built from 16 residues. V gave up 5 bases and J gave up 2 bases; unmatched junction bases: 11. From germline, CDR1 is SGHNT and CDR2 YENEEA. All patients reached thyroid surgery having received no treatment beforehand. TCRdb reanalyzed the PCR reads via MiXCR. The data hold some 41,000 clones, with about 3.2% observed a single time. The clonotype originates from a female donor with papillary thyroid cancer or a benign thyroid nodule (not recorded which). Some clones in this sample may be carry-over from other donors' samples. The specimen was blood. The rearrangement joins TRBV11-3 to TRBJ2-5, with TRBD2 matching over 7 bases. This CDR3 is CASSPGRGGVQETQYF. The CDR3, as DNA: TGTGCCAGCAGCCCTGGTCGGGGAGGGGTACAAGAGACCCAGTACTTC.